This T cell receptor (beta chain) was recovered during a study of blood T cell repertoires in COVID-19. Study as a whole: Italy, Spain and the United States were the sources of the convalescent and acute COVID-19 samples. Sources were T cells, B-cell-depleted T cells, or PBMCs; the material itself was cDNA or gDNA.

Looked up from germline, CDR1 is SEHNR and CDR2 is FQNEAQ (reference sequence). The CDR3 extends over 15 amino acids. Trimming at V came to 5 bases and at J to 2 bases, leaving 8 bases not matched to a gene. Only a few counts were recorded for this clone. As processed by the authors: Reference gene primers were amplified, and this amplification served to estimate nucleated cell counts. Profiling relied on immunoSEQ multiplex PCR, and the TCRdb table lists in-frame clones only, not all of them. V, J and clone size were drawn from that table, and D and trimming were deduced from the DNA. The sample holds 240,000 or so clones, around 86% seen once.

The clonotype comes from a man aged 25 to 40 who had recovered from COVID-19. The sequencing input was peripheral blood. V usage is TRBV7-9 and J usage is TRBJ2-5; 7 bases line up with TRBD1. CDR3 in amino acids: CASSRQGQTQETQYF. CDR3 sequence (DNA): TGTGCCAGCAGCCGACAGGGACAGACACAAGAGACCCAGTACTTC.